The table lists the clone carrying this T cell receptor beta chain with many counts. Its target is unknown. The data are from a study of blood T cells in healthy people across ages. Total RNA extracted from each sample amounted to at least 6 micrograms. Trimming shortened V by 7 bases and J by 5 bases, and 12 bases separated the two germline ends. The CDR3 consists of 13 residues. Germline V lookup: CDR1 SGHAT, CDR2 FQNNGV. Study outcomes and limitations: Diversity was higher, and naive CD4+ cells more numerous, in long-lived donors than in aged donors. Getting older went along with TCR beta diversity per million T cells dropping roughly linearly.

A second PCR of 7 to 11 cycles used a sample-barcoded 5' primer and a J-beta primer mix. Each cDNA molecule was tagged by a template-switch adaptor with 12 random nucleotides. TCRdb itself ran the 5' RACE reads through MiXCR, one entry per CDR3 protein. The table includes some 1.7 million distinct CDR3 sequences, 28% detected once. The sequence was collected from a woman aged 25 to 39 in good health. This chain joins TRBV11-2 and TRBJ2-1, with D hard to call. The sequenced sample consisted of blood. This chain's CDR3 is CASKKYSNNEQFF. CDR3 in DNA: TGTGCCAGCAAGAAGTACTCAAACAATGAGCAGTTCTTC. The full variable domain, in which reference TRBV11-2 and TRBJ2-1 provide the parts outside the CDR3, is EAGVAQSPRYKIIEKRQSVAFWCNPISGHATLYWYQQILGQGPKLLIQFQNNGVVDDSQLPKDRFSAERLKGVDSTLKIQPAKLEDSAVYLCASKKYSNNEQFFGPGTRLTVL.